This TCR beta chain originates from a study of blood T cell repertoires in COVID-19. Turning to the study itself: PBMCs, B-cell-depleted T cells, or T cells provided the cDNA or gDNA that made up the material.

This clone is a singleton in its sample. Per the authors' pipeline: Amplification from reference gene primers served as the basis for estimated nucleated cell counts. Clones were sequenced by immunoSEQ multiplex PCR, and TCRdb holds only the in-frame ones, with some missing. The V and J calls and the clone size are those of that table, but D and trimming were determined from the DNA. The repertoire holds hundreds of thousands of clones, with roughly nine tenths as singletons. Trimming stripped 5 bases from V and 6 bases from J, with 26 bases between. Per the germline V gene, CDR1 is SGHTA and CDR2 is FQGTGA. The CDR3 is 18 residues long.

The clonotype was recovered from a woman under 30 who had recovered from COVID-19. Source material: peripheral blood. V and J are TRBV7-3 and TRBJ2-1; D might be TRBD2 (6 bases). The CDR3 protein is CASSVQVSGGRRVNEQFF. The CDR3 DNA reads TGTGCCAGCAGCGTACAGGTTTCTGGTGGGAGGCGGGTCAATGAGCAGTTCTTC.